The 9 T cell receptor beta chains below all came from one sample that was sequenced in a study of siplizumab effects on memory and regulatory T cells. The protocol was immunoSEQ multiplex PCR, while the TCRdb copy is restricted to in-frame clones and leaves out a portion. The sample gives 85,000 or so clones, around 93% of which show up once; approximately 17% is in the top ten. The specimen was CD8+ T cells sorted from blood. These receptors originate from a human donor in good health.

The rearrangement uses TRBV9 and TRBJ2-7; TRBD2 might be the D (6 bases). Per the germline V gene, CDR1 is SGDLS and CDR2 is YYNGEE. V dropped 3 bases and J dropped 3 bases, with 16 bases sitting between them. The CDR3 consists of 15 residues. The CDR3 nucleotides are TGTGCCAGCAGCGAATCAGCGGGCACTTACTACGAGCAGTACTTC. Translating gives CASSESAGTYYEQYF.

J is TRBJ1-1 and V is TRBV14; 7 positions agree with TRBD1. With 5 bases clipped from V and 5 bases from J, the junction kept 8 bases outside the gene matches. The CDR3 spans 14 residues. Germline V CDR1 and CDR2: SGHDN, FVKESK. In DNA form, the CDR3 reads TGTGCCAGCAGCACGCGACAGGGTAAAACTGAAGCTTTCTTT. The encoded protein is CASSTRQGKTEAFF.

J is TRBJ2-1 and V is TRBV10-1, with TRBD2 matching 12 bases. V gave up 4 bases and J gave up 8 bases; unmatched junction bases: 6. This CDR3 has 15 amino acids. In germline, CDR1 is WNHNN, CDR2 SYGVQD (reference sequence). DNA for the CDR3: TGCGCCAGCAGTGCGACTAGCGGGAGCTTGGATGAGCAGTTCTTC. Its translation is CASSATSGSLDEQFF.

The gene calls are TRBV9 and TRBJ2-7; 8 nucleotides match TRBD1. CDR3 size: 19 residues. CDR1 is SGDLS and CDR2 is YYNGEE in the germline V gene. The V segment lost 3 bases and the J segment 3 bases; nucleotides outside the gene matches: 20. The DNA for the CDR3 is TGTGCCAGCAGCGCAAACCCCCGAAACCCCGGGACAGGAGGCTACGAGCAGTACTTC. Protein sequence: CASSANPRNPGTGGYEQYF.

CDR3 sequence: CSVSWGEQFF. The CDR3, as DNA: TGCAGCGTATCGTGGGGTGAGCAGTTCTTC. This chain joins TRBV29-1 and TRBJ2-1; D gene ambiguous. The CDR3 sequence is 10 residues long. The germline V gene has CDR1 SQVTM and CDR2 ANQGSEA. V was trimmed by 6 bases and J by 9 bases, leaving 9 bases between them.

The CDR3 DNA reads as TGTGCCAGCAGCCGCGAGGACTACAATGAGCAGTTCTTC. Its protein is CASSREDYNEQFF. The V call is TRBV6-5, the J call TRBJ2-1; no clear D. CDR3 size: 13 residues. V lost 6 bases and J 3 bases, leaving 9 bases between the germline ends. Germline V gives CDR1 MNHEY, CDR2 SVGAGI.

V gene TRBV27 combines with J gene TRBJ2-3; possibly TRBD2 for D (5 bases). In germline, CDR1 is MNHEY, CDR2 SMNVEV (reference sequence). V shed 6 bases and J shed 2 bases, with 12 bases lying between them. The CDR3 totals 14 residues. This CDR3 reads CASSRPGLTDTQYF. The CDR3 DNA reads as TGTGCCAGCAGCCGACCCGGACTCACAGATACGCAGTATTTT.

This chain connects TRBV7-2 to TRBJ2-1; maybe TRBD2 (6 bases). Looked up from germline, CDR1 is SGHTA and CDR2 is FQGNSA. This CDR3 comprises 16 residues. V lost 2 bases to trimming and J lost 0 bases, with 11 bases between them. The CDR3 DNA sequence: TGTGCCAGCAGCTTATCGGCGGGGAGCTCCTACAATGAGCAGTTCTTC. This sequence encodes CASSLSAGSSYNEQFF.

This chain uses TRBV7-6 with TRBJ2-1; TRBD2 might be the D (6 bases). The CDR3 covers 14 residues. Trimming shortened V by 3 bases and J by 2 bases, and 8 bases separated the two germline ends. Germline lookup yields CDR1 SGHVS and CDR2 FNYEAQ. The CDR3 nucleotides read TGTGCCAGCAGCTTTAGCGGTACCTACAATGAGCAGTTCTTC. Amino acids: CASSFSGTYNEQFF.